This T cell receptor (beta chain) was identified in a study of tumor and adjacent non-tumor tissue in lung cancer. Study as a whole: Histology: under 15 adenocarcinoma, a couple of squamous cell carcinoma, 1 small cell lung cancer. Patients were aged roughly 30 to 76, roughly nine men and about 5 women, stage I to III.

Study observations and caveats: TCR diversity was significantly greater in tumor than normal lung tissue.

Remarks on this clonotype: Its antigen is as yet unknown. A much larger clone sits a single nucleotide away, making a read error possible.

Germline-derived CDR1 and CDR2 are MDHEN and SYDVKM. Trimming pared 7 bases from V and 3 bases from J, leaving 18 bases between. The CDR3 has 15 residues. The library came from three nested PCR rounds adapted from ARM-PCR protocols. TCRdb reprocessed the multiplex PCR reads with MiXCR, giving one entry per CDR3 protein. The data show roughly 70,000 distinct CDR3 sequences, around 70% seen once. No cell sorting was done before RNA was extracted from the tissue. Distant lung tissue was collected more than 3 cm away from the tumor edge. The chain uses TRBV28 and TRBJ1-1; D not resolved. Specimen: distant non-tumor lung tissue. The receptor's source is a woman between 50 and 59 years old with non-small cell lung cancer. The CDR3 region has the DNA TGTGCCAGCATCCCTGAAGGGAGAAAGGACACTGAAGCTTTCTTT. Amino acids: CASIPEGRKDTEAFF.